These 25 T cell receptor beta chains were all obtained from the same sample, sequenced in a study of T cell repertoires in cytomegalovirus infection. Their antigens remain unidentified. One entry per CDR3 protein, called by TCRdb with MiXCR from the reads. The data show 300,000 to 400,000 distinct CDR3 sequences, 25% to 35% seen once. The starting material was cultured PBMCs, obtained from culture after CMV antigen stimulation. Source of these receptors: a human donor in good health (CMV status not recorded). Some clones in this sample may be carry-over from other donors' samples.

This clonotype appeared a few times. The chain carries TRBV28 and TRBJ1-5; no clear D gene. The V and J ends lost 3 bases and 6 bases respectively, with 12 bases between them. The CDR3 consists of 14 residues. The germline V gene encodes CDR1 MDHEN and CDR2 SYDVKM. Here the CDR3 DNA reads TGTGCCAGCAGTTTGGGAGGGTTCGCTCAGCCCCAGCATTTT. Translating gives CASSLGGFAQPQHF.

The chain uses TRBV12-3 or TRBV12-4 and TRBJ2-2; weak D call: TRBD2 (5 bases). V dropped 6 bases and J dropped 6 bases, with 5 bases sitting between them. CDR3 length: 11 amino acids. The CDR3 sequence: CASRGAGELFF. CDR3 bases: TGTGCCAGCAGGGGAGCCGGGGAGCTGTTTTTT.

This clonotype was found a few times. V gene TRBV7-8 combines with J gene TRBJ1-6; the D gene is possibly TRBD1 (6 bases). CDR1 SGHVS and CDR2 FQNEAQ come from the germline V gene. V lost 5 bases and J lost 7, with 9 bases in between. The CDR3 consists of 13 residues. CDR3 sequence (DNA): TGTGCCAGCAGCAAGGACAGAAATTCACCCCTCCACTTT. Translated: CASSKDRNSPLHF.

Regarding this clonotype: This may be a read error, as it is one base from a much larger clone. The CDR3 bases are TGTGCCAACAGCCAAGCGACAGGAAGCACAGATACGCAGTATTTT. Encoded protein: CANSQATGSTDTQYF. The V call is TRBV7-3, the J call TRBJ2-3, with a weak D call TRBD1 (6 bases). In germline, CDR1 is SGHTA, CDR2 FQGTGA. The CDR3 loop spans 15 amino acids.

This clonotype was recorded a few times. The V and J genes are TRBV30 and TRBJ1-5; D call uncertain. Trimming cost V 0 bases and J 0 bases, with 9 bases left between them. Per the germline V gene, CDR1 is GTSNPN and CDR2 is SVGIG (reference sequence). The CDR3 is 15 residues long. DNA of the CDR3: TGTGCCTGGAGTGTGAATTCGAATAGCAATCAGCCCCAGCATTTT. This translates into CAWSVNSNSNQPQHF.

This clonotype was detected only a few times. The chain uses TRBV7-8 and TRBJ2-3, with a possible D match to TRBD1 (6 bases). V lost 3 bases and J 0 bases, leaving 7 bases between the germline ends. Per germline, CDR1 SGHVS and CDR2 FQNEAQ. The CDR3 runs to 14 residues. CDR3 DNA: TGTGCCAGCAGCTTCCAGGGGAGCACAGATACGCAGTATTTT. This codes for CASSFQGSTDTQYF. The entire variable domain, with the rest obtained from reference TRBV7-8 and TRBJ2-3, is as follows: GAGVSQSPRYKVAKRGQDVALRCDPISGHVSLFWYQQALGQGPEFLTYFQNEAQLDKSGLPSDRFFAERPEGSVSTLKIQRTQQEDSAVYLCASSFQGSTDTQYFGPGTRLTVL.

This clonotype was counted a few times. V usage is TRBV12-5 and J usage is TRBJ2-5; D is uncertain. Per the germline V gene, CDR1 is LGHNT and CDR2 is FRNRAP. Trimming took 3 bases from V and 6 from J, leaving 5 bases between them. This CDR3 has 11 amino acids. The CDR3 loop reads CASGFGQTQYF. Written as DNA, the CDR3 is TGTGCTAGTGGTTTCGGACAGACCCAGTACTTC.

The CDR3 region is CASGGTAGTDTQYF. Written as DNA, the CDR3 is TGTGCCAGCGGGGGGACAGCGGGCACAGATACGCAGTATTTT. The gene calls are TRBV4-2 and TRBJ2-3; weak D call: TRBD1 (7 bases). The CDR3 totals 14 residues. Germline values: CDR1 LGHNA, CDR2 YNFKEQ. The ends were cut back, 8 bases at V and 1 base at J, with 13 bases in the middle.

This clonotype was picked up many times. The chain uses TRBV7-8 and TRBJ2-2; D possibly corresponds to TRBD1 (6 bases). Germline CDR1 reads SGHVS; CDR2 reads FQNEAQ. The V and J ends lost 5 bases and 4 bases respectively, with 11 bases between them. This CDR3 is 14 amino acids long. CDR3 protein: CASSQQGTTGELFF. CDR3 in DNA: TGTGCCAGCAGCCAACAGGGTACCACCGGGGAGCTGTTTTTT.

This clonotype was observed at least ten times. J is TRBJ1-1 and V is TRBV7-3, with no clear D. V lost 3 bases and J 0 bases, leaving 8 bases between the germline ends. The CDR3 sequence is 14 residues long. Germline V gene lookup returns CDR1 SGHTA and CDR2 FQGTGA. The CDR3 region has the DNA TGTGCCAGCAGCTTGGGAGTGGTGAACACTGAAGCTTTCTTT. Its protein product is CASSLGVVNTEAFF.

This chain uses TRBV6-5 with TRBJ1-2; D ambiguous. V shed 4 bases and J shed 5 bases, with 14 bases lying between them. The CDR3 covers 14 residues. From germline, CDR1 is MNHEY and CDR2 SVGAGI. CDR3 DNA sequence: TGTGCCAGCAGTTCCTTAAGCCGGTTGTATGGCTACACCTTC. It encodes CASSSLSRLYGYTF.

The chain couples TRBV12-3 or TRBV12-4 to TRBJ1-2, with 7 nucleotides matching TRBD1. The CDR3 is 13 amino acids. V shed 4 bases, J shed 7 bases, and the junction held 6 bases outside the gene matches. CDR3 residues: CASSSRQGFGYTF. DNA for the CDR3: TGTGCCAGCAGTTCCCGACAGGGATTTGGCTACACCTTC.

V usage is TRBV6-6 and J usage is TRBJ1-5; no definite D call. Between the trimmed V and J ends, which lost 9 bases and 7 bases, there was a span of 16 bases. This CDR3 comprises 13 residues. Germline V gene lookup returns CDR1 MNHNY and CDR2 SVGAGI (reference sequence). CDR3 residues: CASFGEGRQPQHF. CDR3 bases: TGTGCCAGTTTCGGGGAGGGAAGGCAGCCCCAGCATTTT.

The rearrangement uses TRBV27 and TRBJ2-7; weak D call: TRBD2 (5 bases). Trimming cost V 6 bases and J 4 bases, with 7 bases left between them. This CDR3 region has 11 residues. Germline CDR1 is MNHEY and CDR2 is SMNVEV (reference sequence). CDR3 sequence: CASRDYYEQYF. The CDR3 DNA is TGTGCCAGCAGAGACTATTACGAGCAGTACTTC.

This clonotype has more than one count but fewer than ten. The chain couples TRBV2 to TRBJ2-7, with 11 bases identical to TRBD2. Germline V gives CDR1 SNHLY, CDR2 FYNNEI. After removal of 0 bases from V and 7 bases from J, the junction contained 17 bases not matched to a gene. The CDR3 sequence is 19 residues long. The CDR3 DNA is TGTGCCAGCAGTGAAGCGCTTCATGGACTAGCGGGCAAGCGGGGGGAGCAGTACTTC. It specifies CASSEALHGLAGKRGEQYF.

The table lists this clonotype with a few counts. CDR3 sequence reads: CASRSGVDGYTF. The CDR3 nucleotides are TGTGCCAGCAGATCAGGGGTGGATGGCTACACCTTC. The chain recombines TRBV12-3 or TRBV12-4 with TRBJ1-2; D may be TRBD1 (6 bases). With 6 bases removed from V and 6 bases from J, the gap between germline ends came to 11 bases. The CDR3 spans 12 residues.

This clonotype was counted only a few times. The V call is TRBV7-9, the J call TRBJ2-5; D remains unclear. Germline V gene lookup returns CDR1 SEHNR and CDR2 FQNEAQ (reference sequence). The length of the CDR3 is 14 residues. The V gene lost 3 bases and the J gene lost 4 bases, with 12 bases spanning the gap. DNA for the CDR3: TGTGCCAGCAGCTTCCCTCCCCTCGTAGAGACCCAGTACTTC. Translating gives CASSFPPLVETQYF.

This chain connects TRBV6-1 to TRBJ2-5; 7 bases agree with TRBD1. The V gene's germline CDR1 is MNHNS and CDR2 SASEGT. This CDR3 comprises 15 residues. Trimming cost V 6 bases and J 0 bases; bases outside gene matches: 7. CDR3 residues: CASSQGQIYQETQYF. The CDR3 nucleotides read TGTGCCAGCAGCCAGGGACAGATATACCAAGAGACCCAGTACTTC.

The chain uses TRBV14 and TRBJ2-1, with 10 positions matching TRBD2. The germline gives CDR1 SGHDN, CDR2 FVKESK. This CDR3 region has 16 residues. The trim removed 3 bases at V and 4 bases at J, leaving 6 bases unmatched. The CDR3 here is CASSHILAGRYNEQFF. The CDR3 nucleotides are TGTGCCAGCAGCCACATACTAGCGGGGAGATACAATGAGCAGTTCTTC.

The V call is TRBV6-5, the J call TRBJ2-3; D gene unclear. Germline V gives CDR1 MNHEY, CDR2 SVGAGI. The CDR3 contains 13 residues. The ends were cut back, 1 base at V and 0 bases at J, with 2 bases in the middle. The CDR3 region is CASSYFSTDTQYF. CDR3 in DNA: TGTGCCAGCAGTTACTTTAGCACAGATACGCAGTATTTT.

The sample holds a few counts of this clonotype. This chain connects TRBV28 to TRBJ2-1; a weak D match, TRBD2 (5 bases). This CDR3 contains 15 residues. With 2 bases removed from V and 5 bases from J, the gap between germline ends came to 13 bases. The germline CDR1 and CDR2 sequences are MDHEN and SYDVKM. The CDR3 bases are TGTGCCAGCAGTTTAGCCGGGGTGGTGAACAATGAGCAGTTCTTC. Protein: CASSLAGVVNNEQFF.

The chain joins TRBV27 to TRBJ2-7, with 13 bases fitting TRBD2. Germline CDR1 is MNHEY and CDR2 is SMNVEV (reference sequence). This CDR3 comprises 14 residues. The V segment lost 4 bases and the J segment 6 bases; nucleotides outside the gene matches: 3. The DNA for the CDR3 is TGTGCCAGCAGTTCGGGACTAGCGGGATTCGAGCAGTACTTC. Translating it yields CASSSGLAGFEQYF.

The rearrangement joins TRBV10-3 to TRBJ2-2, with TRBD1 matching over 7 bases. The CDR3 contains 14 residues. CDR1 is ENHRY and CDR2 is SYGVKD in the germline V gene. The junction had 2 bases not matched to a gene; V was cut back by 2 bases and J by 5 bases. CDR3 in DNA: TGTGCCATCAGTGAGACAGGGGAGACCGGGGAGCTGTTTTTT. Protein product: CAISETGETGELFF.

This clonotype was detected only once. The chain is built from TRBV5-4 and TRBJ2-3, with D perhaps matching TRBD1 or TRBD2 (5 bases each). CDR3 length equals 15 residues. CDR1 is SGHNT and CDR2 is YYREEE in the germline V gene (reference sequence). V lost 6 bases and J lost 2, with 16 bases in between. In DNA form, the CDR3 reads TGTGCCAGCAACCCAGGGTCGGGGCCCACAGATACGCAGTATTTT. Residues: CASNPGSGPTDTQYF. The variable domain in full, completed from reference TRBV5-4 and TRBJ2-3, reads ETGVTQSPTHLIKTRGQQVTLRCSSQSGHNTVSWYQQALGQGPQFIFQYYREEENGRGNFPPRFSGLQFPNYSSELNVNALELDDSALYLCASNPGSGPTDTQYFGPGTRLTVL.

A few counts support this clonotype. V gene TRBV9 combines with J gene TRBJ2-7; D is undetermined. CDR1 and CDR2 (germline): SGDLS, YYNGEE. Trimming removed 0 bases from V and 5 bases from J, with 12 bases in between. This CDR3 comprises 14 residues. This CDR3 is CASSVGGSSDEQYF. The CDR3 DNA reads TGTGCCAGCAGCGTAGGGGGTAGTTCGGACGAGCAGTACTTC. The full variable domain, with the rest looked up from reference TRBV9 and TRBJ2-7, is DSGVTQTPKHLITATGQRVTLRCSPRSGDLSVYWYQQSLDQGLQFLIQYYNGEERAKGNILERFSAQQFPDLHSELNLSSLELGDSALYFCASSVGGSSDEQYFGPGTRLTVT.